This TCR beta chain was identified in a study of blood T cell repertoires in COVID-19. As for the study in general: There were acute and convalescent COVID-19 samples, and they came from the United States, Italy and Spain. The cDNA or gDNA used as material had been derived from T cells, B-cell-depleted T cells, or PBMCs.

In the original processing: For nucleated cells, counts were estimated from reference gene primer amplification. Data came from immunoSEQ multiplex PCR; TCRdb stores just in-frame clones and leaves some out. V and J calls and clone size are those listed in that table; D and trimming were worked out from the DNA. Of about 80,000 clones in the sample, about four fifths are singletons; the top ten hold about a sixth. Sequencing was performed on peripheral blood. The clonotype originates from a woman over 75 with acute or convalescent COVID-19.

The chain's CDR3 is CASSVEQDRDNEKLFF. The CDR3 DNA follows: TGTGCCAGCAGCGTAGAACAGGACAGGGATAATGAAAAACTGTTTTTT. The rearrangement joins TRBV9 to TRBJ1-4; 8 nucleotides align to TRBD1. The V and J ends lost 0 bases and 4 bases, in that order; junction bases with no gene match: 5. The CDR3 has 16 residues. The germline V gene has CDR1 SGDLS and CDR2 YYNGEE.